This T cell receptor (beta chain) was profiled in a study of blood T cell repertoires in COVID-19. The CDR3 consists of 13 residues. V lost 3 bases, J lost 7 bases, and 3 bases stayed unmatched. Germline V gene sequence: CDR1 SQVTM, CDR2 ANQGSEA. Assay used: immunoSEQ multiplex PCR; TCRdb lists only in-frame clones, some missing. This sample has 150,000 to 200,000 clones, with approximately 85% found just once. The V gene is TRBV29-1, the J gene TRBJ2-1, with TRBD2 identical over 10 bases. This clonotype was sampled from a woman younger than 35 who had recovered from COVID-19. Sequenced sample: PBMCs or T cells enriched from blood (not recorded which). The CDR3 coding sequence is TGCAGCGTTGATAAAGCGGGGGGGAATGAGCAGTTCTTC. This codes for CSVDKAGGNEQFF.